This T cell receptor beta chain was captured in a study of cytomegalovirus exposure and HLA in healthy donors. Whereas donors were nominally healthy upon sampling, unrecorded immune exposures were probable. With 3 bases clipped from V and 0 bases from J, the junction kept 3 bases outside the gene matches. Germline CDR1 is MDHEN and CDR2 is SYDVKM. CDR3 size: 16 residues. This clone was observed a few times. The PCR had 60 Vbeta and 13 Jbeta primers. The data were produced by immunoSEQ multiplex PCR, yet TCRdb's version contains in-frame clones alone and is incomplete. The table includes around 190,000 clones, roughly four fifths detected once.

The chain uses TRBV28 and TRBJ1-3; 9 bases map to TRBD1. Sequenced sample: PBMCs. This sequence was found in a man aged 25-40 years in good health and CMV-seronegative. CDR3 in DNA: TGTGCCAGCAGTTTGTCGGGACAGGGCTCTGGAAACACCATATATTTT. Protein product: CASSLSGQGSGNTIYF.